These 30 T cell receptor beta chains originate from one sample sequenced in a study of blood T cell repertoires in COVID-19. TCRdb's table, derived via immunoSEQ multiplex PCR, lists solely in-frame clones and lacks some. The repertoire holds some 230,000 clones, with around 86% as singletons. Sequences were obtained from peripheral blood. The receptors shown here come from a man aged 25 to 40 who had recovered from COVID-19.

The genes are TRBV11-2 and TRBJ1-6; D is uncertain. The germline V gene has CDR1 SGHAT and CDR2 FQNNGV. The ends were cut back, 4 bases at V and 6 bases at J, with 19 bases in the middle. This CDR3 spans 17 amino acids. This chain's CDR3 is CASSSPRGPILNSPLHF. For the CDR3, the DNA is TGTGCCAGCAGCTCACCCCGAGGCCCGATCCTTAATTCACCCCTCCACTTT.

The rearrangement uses TRBV6-2 or TRBV6-3 and TRBJ1-1; D is perhaps TRBD1 (5 bases). V lost 5 bases and J 4 bases, leaving 8 bases between the germline ends. Germline V lookup: CDR1 MNHEY, CDR2 SVGEGT. This CDR3 comprises 12 residues. Here the CDR3 DNA reads TGTGCCAGCAGTCTCAGGGTCACTGAAGCTTTCTTT. Its translation: CASSLRVTEAFF.

J is TRBJ2-1 and V is TRBV4-2, with 9 bases identical to TRBD2. CDR1 is LGHNA, CDR2 YNFKEQ, per germline. Trimming took 0 bases from V and 2 from J; bases not matched to a gene: 8. This CDR3 has 18 amino acids. This chain's CDR3 is CASSQDPRGGNPYNEQFF. In nucleotides, the CDR3 is TGTGCCAGCAGCCAAGACCCGCGGGGGGGCAACCCCTACAATGAGCAGTTCTTC.

The V call is TRBV28, the J call TRBJ1-2; D remains unclear. The germline CDR1 and CDR2 sequences are MDHEN and SYDVKM. V lost 6 bases, J lost 5 bases, and 10 bases lay in between. The CDR3 runs 12 residues. Written as DNA, the CDR3 is TGTGCCAGCAGCCACGGGATTTATGGCTACACCTTC. Encoded protein: CASSHGIYGYTF.

V gene TRBV7-6 combines with J gene TRBJ2-5, with 7 bases that match TRBD1. The CDR3 runs to 15 residues. Germline V gene lookup returns CDR1 SGHVS and CDR2 FNYEAQ. The J segment lost 0 bases and the V segment lost 4 bases, leaving 5 bases of the junction unmatched. Here the CDR3 DNA reads TGTGCCAGCAGCTGGGGACAGAAGTACCAAGAGACCCAGTACTTC. This encodes CASSWGQKYQETQYF.

V is TRBV27 and J is TRBJ2-3, with a possible D match to TRBD1 (5 bases). Germline CDR1 MNHEY, CDR2 SMNVEV (reference sequence). V was pared by 3 bases and J by 3 bases, with 22 bases between. The CDR3 is made up of 18 amino acids. The CDR3 nucleotides are TGTGCCAGCAGTTTCTCGGTGACAGTCCCGAGGAAGACAGATACGCAGTATTTT. It codes for CASSFSVTVPRKTDTQYF.

This chain links TRBV9 with TRBJ2-2; D not certain. V shed 7 bases and J shed 4 bases, with 20 bases lying between them. The CDR3 totals 16 residues. The germline CDR1 and CDR2 sequences are SGDLS and YYNGEE. The CDR3 DNA reads TGTGCCAGCTCCCCCGACCCCTTCGGCGGCACCGGGGAGCTGTTTTTT. Amino acid sequence: CASSPDPFGGTGELFF. The entire variable domain, with the rest obtained from reference TRBV9 and TRBJ2-2, is as follows: DSGVTQTPKHLITATGQRVTLRCSPRSGDLSVYWYQQSLDQGLQFLIQYYNGEERAKGNILERFSAQQFPDLHSELNLSSLELGDSALYFCASSPDPFGGTGELFFGEGSRLTVL.

The V gene is TRBV7-2, the J gene TRBJ1-2; the D gene is possibly TRBD1 (6 bases). Between the trimmed V and J ends, which lost 6 bases and 8 bases, there was a span of 25 bases. The V gene's germline CDR1 is SGHTA and CDR2 FQGNSA. This CDR3 is built from 16 residues. The DNA for the CDR3 is TGTGCCAGCAGTTTAAGGACCGTAGGGGGTCGAAGAGGCTACACCTTC. It is translated as CASSLRTVGGRRGYTF.

The chain carries TRBV6-6 and TRBJ2-7; TRBD2 matches at 10 bases. Germline V gene sequence: CDR1 MNHNY, CDR2 SVGAGI (reference sequence). The CDR3 loop spans 15 amino acids. J was trimmed by 3 bases and V by 6 bases; bases with no gene match: 8. The CDR3 region is CASSSGTSEIYEQYF. The CDR3 DNA is TGTGCCAGCAGCTCTGGGACTAGCGAAATCTACGAGCAGTACTTC.

The chain carries TRBV5-4 and TRBJ2-7; D perhaps matches TRBD2 (7 bases). In germline, CDR1 is SGHNT, CDR2 YYREEE (reference sequence). V was clipped by 3 bases and J by 7 bases, with 11 bases between them. This CDR3 has 12 amino acids. This CDR3 is CASSWGRGEQYF. The DNA of the CDR3 is TGTGCCAGCAGCTGGGGGCGGGGGGAGCAGTACTTC.

CDR3 nucleotide sequence: TGCGCCAGCAGCCGGTTCGGTACTAGCGGATACCAAGAGACCCAGTACTTC. Protein product: CASSRFGTSGYQETQYF. The chain recombines TRBV4-1 with TRBJ2-5, with 8 nucleotides matching TRBD2. With 4 bases clipped from V and 0 bases from J, the junction kept 10 bases outside the gene matches. CDR1 is MGHRA, CDR2 YSYEKL, per germline. CDR3 length: 17 residues.

V gene TRBV5-4 combines with J gene TRBJ1-2; 8 nucleotides match TRBD1. J was trimmed by 6 bases and V by 4 bases; bases with no gene match: 17. The CDR3 contains 17 residues. CDR1 SGHNT and CDR2 YYREEE come from the germline V gene (reference sequence). CDR3 in amino acids: CASSPGGGQVAVDGYTF. In DNA, the CDR3 is TGTGCCAGCAGCCCAGGAGGGGGACAGGTCGCCGTAGATGGCTACACCTTC.

This clone was observed a few times. The chain is built from TRBV5-4 and TRBJ2-7; 9 nucleotides align to TRBD1. The CDR3 is made up of 14 amino acids. J gave up 6 bases and V 4 bases, and 8 bases lay outside the gene matches. The germline V gene encodes CDR1 SGHNT and CDR2 YYREEE (reference sequence). The CDR3 DNA is TGTGCCAGCAGCCTAGGACAGGGGTGGTCCGAGCAGTACTTC. Residues: CASSLGQGWSEQYF.

This clone was picked up one time. The chain has TRBV10-3 and TRBJ1-2; possibly TRBD1 for D (6 bases). Germline V gene lookup returns CDR1 ENHRY and CDR2 SYGVKD. CDR3 length: 16 residues. V lost 6 bases, J lost 7 bases, and 24 bases lay in between. CDR3 coding DNA: TGTGCCATCAGCCTTGGGACCGCTGAGGTAGGGGGTGGCTACACCTTC. Its translation is CAISLGTAEVGGGYTF.

The chain links TRBV7-2 to TRBJ1-4; maybe TRBD1 (6 bases). Germline CDR1 and CDR2: SGHTA and FQGNSA. V was trimmed by 5 bases and J by 0 bases, leaving 10 bases between them. This CDR3 has 15 amino acids. CDR3: CASSGRTATNEKLFF. The CDR3 nucleotides are TGTGCCAGCAGCGGAAGGACAGCAACTAATGAAAAACTGTTTTTT.

The CDR3 bases are TGTGCCAGCAGCTTAGTTGGACGGGGGGGGTTCTTC. Its translation is CASSLVGRGGFF. The gene calls are TRBV11-2 and TRBJ2-1; 8 nucleotides align to TRBD2. From germline, CDR1 is SGHAT and CDR2 FQNNGV. The CDR3 covers 12 residues. V trimming: 1 base; J trimming: 15 bases; junction bases outside the gene matches: 5. Drawing the rest from reference TRBV11-2 and TRBJ2-1, the complete variable domain is EAGVAQSPRYKIIEKRQSVAFWCNPISGHATLYWYQQILGQGPKLLIQFQNNGVVDDSQLPKDRFSAERLKGVDSTLKIQPAKLEDSAVYLCASSLVGRGGFFGPGTRLTVL.

The chain employs TRBV10-1 and TRBJ2-2; 7 nucleotides align to TRBD1. This CDR3 is built from 19 residues. J gave up 1 base and V 6 bases, and 17 bases lay outside the gene matches. Germline assignment: CDR1 WNHNN and CDR2 SYGVQD (reference sequence). The CDR3 sequence is CASSSVPGRTGLNTGELFF. The CDR3 nucleotides are TGCGCCAGCAGCAGTGTCCCAGGACGGACAGGTCTGAACACCGGGGAGCTGTTTTTT.

V and J are TRBV7-2 and TRBJ2-7; TRBD1 is a possible D gene (6 bases). Trimming pared 4 bases from V and 13 bases from J, leaving 14 bases between. Per germline, CDR1 SGHTA and CDR2 FQGNSA. The CDR3 sequence is 11 residues long. CDR3 coding DNA: TGTGCCAGCAGCTCGAACAGGGTTACTTACTTC. Its translation: CASSSNRVTYF. The full variable domain, rest sourced from reference TRBV7-2 and TRBJ2-7, is GAGVSQSPSNKVTEKGKDVELRCDPISGHTALYWYRQSLGQGLEFLIYFQGNSAPDKSGLPSDRFSAERTGGSVSTLTIQRTQQEDSAVYLCASSSNRVTYFGPGTRLTVT.

The gene calls are TRBV6-4 and TRBJ2-7; perhaps TRBD2 as D (7 bases). V was shortened by 2 bases and J by 1 base, with 15 bases between the two germline ends. This CDR3 contains 16 residues. Germline V gene sequence: CDR1 MRHNA, CDR2 SNTAGT. The CDR3 coding sequence is TGTGCCAGCAGTGACCCAGCGGGGACATATTCCTACGAGCAGTACTTC. Amino acids: CASSDPAGTYSYEQYF.

The chain combines TRBV30 with TRBJ1-2, with D possibly matching TRBD1 (5 bases). The germline CDR1 and CDR2 sequences are GTSNPN and SVGIG (reference sequence). The CDR3 loop spans 11 amino acids. The V and J ends lost 4 bases and 7 bases respectively, with 10 bases between them. CDR3 DNA: TGTGCCTGGACAGGGTATGGTGGCTACACCTTC. Protein: CAWTGYGGYTF.

V gene TRBV3-1 (or the pseudogene TRBV3-2) combines with J gene TRBJ1-2; TRBD1 matches 7 bases. Germline-derived CDR1 and CDR2 are LGHDT and YNNKEL (reference sequence). This CDR3 is 14 amino acids long. J was trimmed by 2 bases and V by 4 bases; bases with no gene match: 4. The CDR3 coding sequence is TGTGCCAGCAGCCCCACGGGACAGAACTATGGCTACACCTTC. Translating it yields CASSPTGQNYGYTF.

The chain employs TRBV2 and TRBJ1-1; D is ambiguous. Trimming left V 5 bases short and J 2 bases short, with 12 bases between. The CDR3 covers 14 residues. The germline gives CDR1 SNHLY, CDR2 FYNNEI. Here the CDR3 reads CASSLTAYNTEAFF. CDR3 bases: TGTGCCAGCAGTCTTACAGCCTACAACACTGAAGCTTTCTTT.

This clone has only a few counts. The chain carries TRBV5-1 and TRBJ2-7, with D tentatively TRBD2 (6 bases). The CDR3 is 14 amino acids. Trimming pared 4 bases from V and 2 bases from J, leaving 13 bases between. Germline CDR1 reads SGHRS; CDR2 reads YFSETQ. The CDR3 DNA sequence: TGCGCCAGCAGCCCGGGACTGGACGCCTACGAGCAGTACTTC. Its translation is CASSPGLDAYEQYF. The full variable domain, its missing parts supplied by reference TRBV5-1 and TRBJ2-7, is KAGVTQTPRYLIKTRGQQVTLSCSPISGHRSVSWYQQTPGQGLQFLFEYFSETQRNKGNFPGRFSGRQFSNSRSEMNVSTLELGDSALYLCASSPGLDAYEQYFGPGTRLTVT.

This chain uses TRBV29-1 with TRBJ2-1, with TRBD1 matching 7 bases. Germline CDR1 and CDR2: SQVTM and ANQGSEA. CDR3 length: 12 residues. Trimming took 3 bases from V and 6 from J; bases not matched to a gene: 2. In nucleotides, the CDR3 is TGCAGCGTTGACGCAGGGGGCAATGAGCAGTTCTTC. Protein sequence: CSVDAGGNEQFF.

The chain uses TRBV7-9 and TRBJ2-2; weak D call: TRBD1 (5 bases). This CDR3 has 14 amino acids. The V end was cut by 4 bases, the J end by 5 bases, with 11 bases between. CDR1 and CDR2 (germline): SEHNR, FQNEAQ (reference sequence). DNA of the CDR3: TGTGCCAGCAGCTCAGGGCGGTTTACCGGGGAGCTGTTTTTT. Protein product: CASSSGRFTGELFF.

The chain joins TRBV5-1 to TRBJ2-4; D is unclear. Deletions cut 2 bases from V and 1 base from J, with 10 bases between. The CDR3 contains 15 residues. CDR1 is SGHRS, CDR2 YFSETQ, per germline. The CDR3 sequence is CASSLDTLAKNIQYF. In DNA, the CDR3 is TGCGCCAGCAGCTTAGACACCTTGGCCAAAAACATTCAGTACTTC. The variable domain in full, with the rest retrieved from reference TRBV5-1 and TRBJ2-4, is KAGVTQTPRYLIKTRGQQVTLSCSPISGHRSVSWYQQTPGQGLQFLFEYFSETQRNKGNFPGRFSGRQFSNSRSEMNVSTLELGDSALYLCASSLDTLAKNIQYFGAGTRLSVL.

This chain links TRBV6-5 with TRBJ1-1, with D maybe TRBD1 (6 bases). V was pared by 5 bases and J by 8 bases, with 15 bases between. CDR3 size: 13 residues. The germline CDR1 and CDR2 sequences are MNHEY and SVGAGI. The CDR3 bases are TGTGCCAGCAGTCGGACCCGGACAGCCGAAGCTTTCTTT. Amino acids: CASSRTRTAEAFF.

The CDR3, as DNA: TGTGCCAGCAGCACAGGGGGCAGGGCTAACTATGGCTACACCTTC. This gives the protein CASSTGGRANYGYTF. The chain is built from TRBV7-9 and TRBJ1-2, with TRBD1 identical over 9 bases. The V segment lost 5 bases and the J segment 0 bases; nucleotides outside the gene matches: 4. The CDR3 extends over 15 amino acids. Germline V gene data show CDR1 as SEHNR and CDR2 as FQNEAQ (reference sequence).

The chain couples TRBV6-5 to TRBJ2-1, with 8 bases matching TRBD2. The CDR3 is 14 amino acids. The germline V gene has CDR1 MNHEY and CDR2 SVGAGI. J lost 3 bases, V lost 4 bases, and 2 bases had no gene match. CDR3 nucleotide sequence: TGTGCCAGCAGTTGGCGGGGGGACTACAATGAGCAGTTCTTC. Translating gives CASSWRGDYNEQFF.

This clone was recorded once. CDR3 region: CASSLGRGQSYEQYF. CDR3 nucleotide sequence: TGTGCCAGCAGCTTAGGGCGGGGACAGAGCTACGAGCAGTACTTC. The V and J genes are TRBV11-2 and TRBJ2-7; a possible D gene is TRBD1 (7 bases). CDR1 SGHAT and CDR2 FQNNGV come from the germline V gene. The CDR3 runs 15 residues. With 1 base removed from V and 3 bases from J, the gap between germline ends came to 13 bases.